A selection of T cell receptor beta chains follows, all from one sample in a study of vaccination effects on CD4 cells after COVID-19. Antigens for these TCRs are unknown. Measured with immunoSEQ multiplex PCR; TCRdb has only the in-frame clones, and not every one. The table has tens of thousands of clones, around 78% seen once; the top ten hold around 1.2%. This material consisted of CD4+ T cells from PBMCs cultured with HCoV-229E spike peptides, taken after COVID-19 vaccination. The receptors were sampled from a human donor who received a COVID-19 vaccine. Both conserved end residues are part of each CDR3. Fields, in order: V gene, CDR3 protein.

TRBV7-2,CASTLYTTDTQYF
TRBV11-1,CASSDNRDSTEAFF
TRBV10-3,CAISESPGQGLEQPQHF
TRBV28,CAISEQGGYGYTF
TRBV19,CASALGGPTTDTQYF
TRBV7-3,CASSPATGANVLTF
TRBV5-1,CASSGGGGGTDTQYF
TRBV3-1/TRBV3-2,CASSQDIRTGLSTDTQYF
TRBV4-1,CASSQAAVYGYTF
TRBV6-5,CASTRTGGSGSPLHF
TRBV10-2,CASSESTTGELFF
TRBV24-1,CATSEPGASSYNEQFF
TRBV30,CAWSDPKGYNEKLFF
TRBV5-1,CASSLMDSQGQETQYF
TRBV2,CASRKTGGGTDTQYF
TRBV18,CASSTQTGQETQYF
TRBV6-5,CASSYSEATGELFF
TRBV24-1,CATSENTGELFF
TRBV15,CATSRVGLGNTIYF
TRBV30,CAWSLSGANVLTF
TRBV12-5,CASATGGSTYNEQFF
TRBV5-8,CASSLVTGPGNTIYF
TRBV3-1/TRBV3-2,CASSPQRGAPNNEQFF
TRBV12-3/TRBV12-4,CASSRNRAGELFF
TRBV5-1,CASSADRGNTIYF
TRBV5-1,CASSPGQNTGELFF
TRBV6-5,CASGDRGGGNSPLHF
TRBV6-4,CASSLTSGSTDTQYF
TRBV5-1,CASSPTGVGNTIYF
TRBV21-1,CASSKAGNSNQPQHF
TRBV2,CASSELASNEQFF
TRBV28,CASSFFYGGFGSGANVLTF
TRBV2,CASILTVTNEKLFF
TRBV14,CASSRAGTTNEKLFF
TRBV5-4,CASSTYRANTGELFF
TRBV6-6,CASSLANTEAFF
TRBV5-4,CASSLRALEETQYF
TRBV6-6,CASSYGISGANVLTF
TRBV27,CASSQTSGGPPRGQFF
TRBV6-4,CASRDPQIYNSPLHF
TRBV5-1,CASSLVGELTDTQYF
TRBV7-3,CASSSGGPIYNEQFF
TRBV19,CASSSPDRGGGYTF
TRBV15,CATSRDGEKEEKLFF
TRBV18,CASSPSVAGGRKGNEQFF
TRBV2,CASSEGQAHGYTF
TRBV7-3,CASRITGTNEQFF
TRBV11-2,CASSSTTGLFTDTQYF
TRBV7-2,CASSLVGTSGVYNEQFF
TRBV11-2,CASSLYGTTAGRNTIYF
TRBV30,CAWSVRGRRGGEGYTF
TRBV19,CASNQRQAESNQPQHF
TRBV4-1,CASSQTGTPPNEQFF
TRBV9,CASSPTGTGAHTIYF
TRBV19,CASSMRQGSDIQYF
TRBV5-1,CASSPASGLGTGANVLTF
TRBV19,CASSTAGVETQYF